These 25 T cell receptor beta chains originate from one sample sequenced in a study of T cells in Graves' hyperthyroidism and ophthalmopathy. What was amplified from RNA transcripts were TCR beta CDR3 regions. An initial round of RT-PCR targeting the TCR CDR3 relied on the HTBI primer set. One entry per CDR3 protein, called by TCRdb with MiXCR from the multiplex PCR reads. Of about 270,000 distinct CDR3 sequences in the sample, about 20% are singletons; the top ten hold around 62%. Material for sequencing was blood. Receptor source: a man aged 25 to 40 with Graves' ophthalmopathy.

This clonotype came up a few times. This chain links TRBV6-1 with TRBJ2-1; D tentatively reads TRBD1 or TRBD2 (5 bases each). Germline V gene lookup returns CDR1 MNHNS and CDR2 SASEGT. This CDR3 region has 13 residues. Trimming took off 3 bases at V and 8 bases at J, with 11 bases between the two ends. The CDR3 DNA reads TGTGCCAGCAGTGACCCAGGGAGAGATGAGCAGTTCTTC. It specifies CASSDPGRDEQFF.

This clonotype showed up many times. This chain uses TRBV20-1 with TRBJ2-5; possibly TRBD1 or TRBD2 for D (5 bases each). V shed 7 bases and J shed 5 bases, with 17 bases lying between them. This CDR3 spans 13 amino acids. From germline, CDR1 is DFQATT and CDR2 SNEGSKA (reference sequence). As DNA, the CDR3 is TGCAGTGTTAGGGGCAGGAGGCGCGAGACCCAGTACTTC. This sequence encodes CSVRGRRRETQYF.

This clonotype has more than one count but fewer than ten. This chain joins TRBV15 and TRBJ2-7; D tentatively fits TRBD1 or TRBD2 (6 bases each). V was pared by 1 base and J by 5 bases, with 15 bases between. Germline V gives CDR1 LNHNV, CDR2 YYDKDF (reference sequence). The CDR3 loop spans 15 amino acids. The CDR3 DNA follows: TGTGCCACCAGCAGAGTTCGAGGGGGGACCCACGAGCAGTACTTC. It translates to CATSRVRGGTHEQYF.

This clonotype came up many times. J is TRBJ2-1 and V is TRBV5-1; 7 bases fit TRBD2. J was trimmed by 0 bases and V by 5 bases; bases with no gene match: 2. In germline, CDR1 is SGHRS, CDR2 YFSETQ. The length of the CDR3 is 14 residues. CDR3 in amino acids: CASSWGGSYNEQFF. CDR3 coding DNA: TGCGCCAGCAGTTGGGGGGGCTCCTACAATGAGCAGTTCTTC. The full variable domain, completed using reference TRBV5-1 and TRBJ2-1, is KAGVTQTPRYLIKTRGQQVTLSCSPISGHRSVSWYQQTPGQGLQFLFEYFSETQRNKGNFPGRFSGRQFSNSRSEMNVSTLELGDSALYLCASSWGGSYNEQFFGPGTRLTVL.

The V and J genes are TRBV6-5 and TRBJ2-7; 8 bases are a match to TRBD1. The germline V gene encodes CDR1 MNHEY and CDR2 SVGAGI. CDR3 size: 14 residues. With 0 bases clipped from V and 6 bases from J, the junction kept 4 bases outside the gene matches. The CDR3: CASSYSTRGREQYF. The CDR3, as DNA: TGTGCCAGCAGTTACTCGACCAGGGGGCGCGAGCAGTACTTC.

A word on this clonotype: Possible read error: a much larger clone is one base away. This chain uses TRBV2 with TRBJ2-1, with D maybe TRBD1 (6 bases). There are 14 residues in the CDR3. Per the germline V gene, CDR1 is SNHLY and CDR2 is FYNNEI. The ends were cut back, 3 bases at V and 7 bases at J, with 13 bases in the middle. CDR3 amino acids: CASSEPGRGNEQFF. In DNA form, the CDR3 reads TGTGCCAGCAGTGAGCCGGGCAGGGGAAATGAGCAGTTCTTC.

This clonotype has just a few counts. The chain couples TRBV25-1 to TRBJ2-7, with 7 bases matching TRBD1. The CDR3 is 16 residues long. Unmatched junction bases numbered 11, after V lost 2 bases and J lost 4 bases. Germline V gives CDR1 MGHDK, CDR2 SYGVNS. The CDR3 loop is CASSEGWGQPLYEQYF. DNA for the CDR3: TGTGCCAGCAGTGAAGGATGGGGACAGCCTTTATACGAGCAGTACTTC.

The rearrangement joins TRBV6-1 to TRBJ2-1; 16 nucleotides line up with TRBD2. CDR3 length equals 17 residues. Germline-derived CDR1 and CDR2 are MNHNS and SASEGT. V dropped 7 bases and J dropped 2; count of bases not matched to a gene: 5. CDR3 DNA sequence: TGTGCCAGCACGGGACTAGCGGGAGGGCGGACCTACAATGAGCAGTTCTTC. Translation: CASTGLAGGRTYNEQFF.

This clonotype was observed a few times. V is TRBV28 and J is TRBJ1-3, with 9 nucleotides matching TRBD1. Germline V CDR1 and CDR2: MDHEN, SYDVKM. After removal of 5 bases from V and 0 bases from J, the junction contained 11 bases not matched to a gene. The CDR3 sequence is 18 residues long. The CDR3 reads CASSTPGTGSDSGNTIYF. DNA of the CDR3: TGTGCCAGCAGTACCCCCGGGACAGGGTCCGACTCTGGAAACACCATATATTTT. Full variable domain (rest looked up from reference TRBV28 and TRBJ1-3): DVKVTQSSRYLVKRTGEKVFLECVQDMDHENMFWYRQDPGLGLRLIYFSYDVKMKEKGDIPEGYSVSREKKERFSLILESASTNQTSMYLCASSTPGTGSDSGNTIYFGEGSWLTVV.

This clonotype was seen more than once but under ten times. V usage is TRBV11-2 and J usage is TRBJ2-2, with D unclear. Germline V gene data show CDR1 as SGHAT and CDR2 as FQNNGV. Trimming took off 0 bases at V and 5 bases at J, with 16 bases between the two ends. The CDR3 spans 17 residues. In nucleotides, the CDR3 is TGTGCCAGCAGCTTAGATCGGAAAACTAAAGTAACCGGGGAGCTGTTTTTT. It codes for CASSLDRKTKVTGELFF.

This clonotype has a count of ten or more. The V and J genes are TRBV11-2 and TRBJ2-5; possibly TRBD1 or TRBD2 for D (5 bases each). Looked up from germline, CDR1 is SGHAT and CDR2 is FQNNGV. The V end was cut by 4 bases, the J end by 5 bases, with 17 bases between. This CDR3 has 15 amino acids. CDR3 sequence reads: CASSSGTIGSETQYF. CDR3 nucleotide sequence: TGTGCCAGCAGCTCAGGGACGATTGGGTCGGAGACCCAGTACTTC. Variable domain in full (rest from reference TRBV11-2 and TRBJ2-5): EAGVAQSPRYKIIEKRQSVAFWCNPISGHATLYWYQQILGQGPKLLIQFQNNGVVDDSQLPKDRFSAERLKGVDSTLKIQPAKLEDSAVYLCASSSGTIGSETQYFGPGTRLLVL.

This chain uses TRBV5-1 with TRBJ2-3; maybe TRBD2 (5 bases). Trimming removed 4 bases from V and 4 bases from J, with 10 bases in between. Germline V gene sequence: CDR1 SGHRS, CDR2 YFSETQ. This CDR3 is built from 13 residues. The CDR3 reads CASSGSLADTQYF. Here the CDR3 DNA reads TGCGCCAGCAGCGGGAGTCTCGCAGATACGCAGTATTTT.

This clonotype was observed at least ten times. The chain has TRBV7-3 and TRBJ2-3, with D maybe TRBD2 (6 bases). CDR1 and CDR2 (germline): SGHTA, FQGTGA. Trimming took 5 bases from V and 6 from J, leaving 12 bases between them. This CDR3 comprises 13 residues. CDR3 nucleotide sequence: TGTGCCAGCAGCCAACTAGCACCCGATACGCAGTATTTT. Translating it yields CASSQLAPDTQYF.

The CDR3 spells CASSFDSLLTLHF. As DNA, the CDR3 is TGTGCCAGCAGCTTCGACAGTCTTCTCACCCTCCACTTT. The V gene is TRBV7-9, the J gene TRBJ1-6, with TRBD1 as a possible D gene (5 bases). The CDR3 extends over 13 amino acids. Trimming left V 3 bases short and J 14 bases short, with 14 bases between. In germline, CDR1 is SEHNR, CDR2 FQNEAQ (reference sequence).

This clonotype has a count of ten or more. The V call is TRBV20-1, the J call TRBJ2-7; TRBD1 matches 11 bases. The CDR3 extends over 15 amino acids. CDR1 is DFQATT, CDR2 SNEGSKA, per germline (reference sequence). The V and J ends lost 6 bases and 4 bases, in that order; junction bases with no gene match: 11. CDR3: CSAKSPGTGGYEQYF. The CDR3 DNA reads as TGCAGTGCAAAAAGTCCCGGGACAGGGGGATACGAGCAGTACTTC.

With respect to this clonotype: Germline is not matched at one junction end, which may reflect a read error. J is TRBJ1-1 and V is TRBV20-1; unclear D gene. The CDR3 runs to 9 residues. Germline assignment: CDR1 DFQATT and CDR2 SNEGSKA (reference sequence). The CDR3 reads CSAREDTIF. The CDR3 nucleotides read TGCAGTGCTAGAGAGGATACAATCTTT.

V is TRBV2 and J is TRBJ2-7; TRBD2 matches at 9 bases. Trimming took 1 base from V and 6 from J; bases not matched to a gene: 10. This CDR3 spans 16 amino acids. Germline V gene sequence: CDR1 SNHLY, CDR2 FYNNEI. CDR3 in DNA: TGTGCCAGCAGTGAAGGGCCGGCTAGCGGGATGATCGAGCAGTACTTC. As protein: CASSEGPASGMIEQYF.

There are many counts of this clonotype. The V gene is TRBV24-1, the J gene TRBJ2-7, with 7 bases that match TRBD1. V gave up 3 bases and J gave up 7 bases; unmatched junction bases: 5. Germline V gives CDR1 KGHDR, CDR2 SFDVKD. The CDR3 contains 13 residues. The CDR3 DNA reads TGTGCCACCAGTGATGACAGGGCGCGGGAGCAGTACTTC. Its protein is CATSDDRAREQYF.

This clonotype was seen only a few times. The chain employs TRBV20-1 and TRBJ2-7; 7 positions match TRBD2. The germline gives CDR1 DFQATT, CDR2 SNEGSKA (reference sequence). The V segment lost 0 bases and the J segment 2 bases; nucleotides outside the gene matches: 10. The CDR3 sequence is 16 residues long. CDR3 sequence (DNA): TGCAGTGCTAGAGATGCCGGGCTAGCGGAGACCTACGAGCAGTACTTC. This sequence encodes CSARDAGLAETYEQYF.

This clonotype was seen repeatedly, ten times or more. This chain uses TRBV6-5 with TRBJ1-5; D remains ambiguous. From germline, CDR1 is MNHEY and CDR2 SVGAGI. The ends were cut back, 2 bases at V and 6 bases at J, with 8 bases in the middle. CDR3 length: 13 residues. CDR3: CASSYREGQPQHF. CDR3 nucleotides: TGTGCCAGCAGTTACAGGGAAGGTCAGCCCCAGCATTTT.

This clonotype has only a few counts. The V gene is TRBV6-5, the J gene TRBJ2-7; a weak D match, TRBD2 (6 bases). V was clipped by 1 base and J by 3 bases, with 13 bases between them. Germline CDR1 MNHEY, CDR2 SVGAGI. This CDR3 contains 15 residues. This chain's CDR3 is CASSYLGDSHYEQYF. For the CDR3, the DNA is TGTGCCAGCAGTTACTTAGGGGACTCCCACTACGAGCAGTACTTC.

This CDR3 reads CASSPRTSGRFYNEQFF. DNA of the CDR3: TGTGCCAGCAGCCCCAGGACTAGCGGGAGGTTCTACAATGAGCAGTTCTTC. The V and J genes are TRBV7-9 and TRBJ2-1, with 14 nucleotides matching TRBD2. Losses at the gene ends were 5 bases for V and 3 bases for J; bases not matched to a gene: 6. In germline, CDR1 is SEHNR, CDR2 FQNEAQ (reference sequence). There are 17 residues in the CDR3.

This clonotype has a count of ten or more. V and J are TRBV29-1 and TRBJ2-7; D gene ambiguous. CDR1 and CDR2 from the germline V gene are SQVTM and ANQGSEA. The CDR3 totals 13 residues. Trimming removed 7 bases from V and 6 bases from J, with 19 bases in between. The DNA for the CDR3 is TGCAGCGCCGCCGAGGTGCTCCGGTCCGAGCAGTACTTC. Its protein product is CSAAEVLRSEQYF.

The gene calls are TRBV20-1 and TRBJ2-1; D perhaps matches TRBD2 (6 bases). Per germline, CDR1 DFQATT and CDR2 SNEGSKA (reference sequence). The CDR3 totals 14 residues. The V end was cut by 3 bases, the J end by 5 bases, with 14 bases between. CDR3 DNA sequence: TGCAGTGCTAGGGTGTTAGCGGCAAACAATGAGCAGTTCTTC. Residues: CSARVLAANNEQFF.

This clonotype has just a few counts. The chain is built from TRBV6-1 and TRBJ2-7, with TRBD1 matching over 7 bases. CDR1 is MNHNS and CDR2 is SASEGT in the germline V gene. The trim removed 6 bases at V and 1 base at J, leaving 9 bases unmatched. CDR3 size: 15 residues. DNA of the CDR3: TGTGCCAGCAGAAAGGGACAGCCCGGATCCTACGAGCAGTACTTC. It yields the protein CASRKGQPGSYEQYF.